These 11 T cell receptor beta chains came from one sample sequenced in a study of identical twins. In TCRdb, the 5' RACE reads were re-called with MiXCR into one record per CDR3 protein. The repertoire has 650,000 to 750,000 distinct CDR3 sequences, about 20% of them found once; the top ten carry approximately 4.5%. These data also featured in a second study, about T cells expressing NK-cell markers.

The sample comprised PBMCs. All receptors come from a woman aged 18 to 35 in good health.

The chain uses TRBV5-6 and TRBJ2-1, with D hard to call. Trimming left V 2 bases short and J 4 bases short, with 13 bases between. Germline V gene data show CDR1 as SGHDT and CDR2 as YYEEEE. This CDR3 has 15 residues. The CDR3 DNA is TGTGCCAGCAGCTTCCGGGCGATCGGGTACAATGAGCAGTTCTTC. It yields the protein CASSFRAIGYNEQFF.

The chain carries TRBV5-1 and TRBJ2-7; D assignment may be TRBD1 or TRBD2 (5 bases each). Per germline, CDR1 SGHRS and CDR2 YFSETQ. V shed 4 bases and J shed 4 bases, with 21 bases lying between them. The CDR3 extends over 16 amino acids. CDR3 protein: CASSPTAVGVRYEQYF. CDR3 sequence (DNA): TGCGCCAGCAGCCCGACAGCGGTAGGGGTACGGTACGAGCAGTACTTC.

Ten or more counts support this clonotype. The V gene is TRBV20-1, the J gene TRBJ1-6; D is perhaps TRBD1 (5 bases). The V and J ends lost 6 bases and 4 bases respectively, with 13 bases between them. Germline CDR1 DFQATT, CDR2 SNEGSKA (reference sequence). The CDR3 has 14 residues. Here the CDR3 reads CSAHRDPYNSPLHF. The CDR3 DNA reads TGCAGTGCCCACCGGGACCCTTATAATTCACCCCTCCACTTT.

This clonotype was observed a handful of times. DNA for the CDR3: TGCGCCAGCAGCCAAGGACCCGGGACAGAACGCACCGGGGAGCTGTTTTTT. It specifies CASSQGPGTERTGELFF. The chain has TRBV4-3 and TRBJ2-2; 7 nucleotides align to TRBD1. Per the germline V gene, CDR1 is LGHNA and CDR2 is YSLEER. Unmatched junction bases numbered 9, after V lost 1 base and J lost 4 bases. The CDR3 spans 17 residues.

This clonotype has at least ten counts. The chain carries TRBV5-1 and TRBJ2-1, with D perhaps being TRBD1 or TRBD2 (5 bases each). The CDR3 totals 15 residues. V dropped 0 bases and J dropped 1 base, with 8 bases sitting between them. Germline-derived CDR1 and CDR2 are SGHRS and YFSETQ. The CDR3 coding sequence is TGCGCCAGCAGCTTGGGAGGGGATTCCTACAATGAGCAGTTCTTC. It specifies CASSLGGDSYNEQFF.

This chain links TRBV5-1 with TRBJ2-3, with TRBD2 as a possible D gene (5 bases). The CDR3 runs 13 residues. Per germline, CDR1 SGHRS and CDR2 YFSETQ. The V gene lost 1 base and the J gene lost 4 bases, with 7 bases spanning the gap. The CDR3 coding sequence is TGCGCCAGCAGCTTGTTGAGGGCAGATACGCAGTATTTT. Residues: CASSLLRADTQYF.

J is TRBJ2-5 and V is TRBV5-1; D call uncertain. The ends were cut back, 4 bases at V and 5 bases at J, with 15 bases in the middle. Germline CDR1 SGHRS, CDR2 YFSETQ. This CDR3 is built from 14 residues. In nucleotides, the CDR3 is TGCGCCAGCAGCCCGGGCGGCTCGGAGGAGACCCAGTACTTC. This translates into CASSPGGSEETQYF.

The chain couples TRBV5-1 to TRBJ2-1, with TRBD2 matching 8 bases. V shed 1 base and J 10 bases; nucleotides not matched to a gene: 7. This CDR3 is 14 amino acids long. The germline CDR1 and CDR2 sequences are SGHRS and YFSETQ. CDR3 in amino acids: CASSLSRGDPEQFF. CDR3 DNA sequence: TGCGCCAGCAGCTTGTCGCGGGGGGACCCCGAGCAGTTCTTC.

The chain is built from TRBV18 and TRBJ2-1, with unresolved D. V was shortened by 8 bases and J by 10 bases, with 15 bases between the two germline ends. This CDR3 has 12 amino acids. Germline CDR1 is KGHSH and CDR2 is LQKENI. CDR3 sequence (DNA): TGTGCCAGCCCCGATGCTCCCAGCGAGCAGTTCTTC. Translation: CASPDAPSEQFF.

This clonotype came up a few times. V and J are TRBV29-1 and TRBJ2-7, with D hard to call. The CDR3 consists of 14 residues. The V end was cut by 4 bases, the J end by 2 bases, with 15 bases between. Germline V CDR1 and CDR2: SQVTM, ANQGSEA. The CDR3 bases are TGCAGCGTTGTCCCCTATACTGGGCCCTACGAGCAGTACTTC. Translated, it gives CSVVPYTGPYEQYF.

This clonotype was picked up a small number of times. The chain employs TRBV12-3 or TRBV12-4 and TRBJ1-1; 7 nucleotides line up with TRBD1. The CDR3 has 13 residues. V was clipped by 4 bases and J by 4 bases; unmatched bases: 3. This chain's CDR3 is CASSSGQSTEAFF. CDR3 nucleotide sequence: TGTGCCAGCAGTTCGGGACAGAGCACTGAAGCTTTCTTT.